A single sample is the source of the 17 T cell receptor beta chains below, sequenced in a study of circulating and synovial CD4+ cells in juvenile arthritis. Measured with immunoSEQ multiplex PCR; TCRdb has only the in-frame clones, and not every one. The sample has fewer than 40,000 clones; around 93% are singletons. Sequences were obtained from CD4+ T cells from blood. The receptors derive from a human donor with juvenile idiopathic arthritis.

The chain carries TRBV7-9 and TRBJ1-5, with 8 bases identical to TRBD1. The CDR3 runs 12 residues. CDR1 and CDR2 from the germline V gene are SEHNR and FQNEAQ (reference sequence). The J segment lost 12 bases and the V segment lost 5 bases, leaving 6 bases of the junction unmatched. CDR3 sequence reads: CASSLRDRFQHF. CDR3 DNA sequence: TGTGCCAGCAGCCTCCGGGACAGGTTCCAGCATTTT.

The chain uses TRBV28 and TRBJ2-1, with D tentatively TRBD2 (5 bases). Germline V gene lookup returns CDR1 MDHEN and CDR2 SYDVKM. V shed 8 bases and J shed 5 bases, with 13 bases lying between them. The CDR3 spans 13 residues. The CDR3 sequence is CASFSAFNNEQFF. CDR3 nucleotide sequence: TGTGCCAGCTTTAGCGCATTTAACAATGAGCAGTTCTTC. Together with reference TRBV28 and TRBJ2-1, the CDR3 gives the full variable domain: DVKVTQSSRYLVKRTGEKVFLECVQDMDHENMFWYRQDPGLGLRLIYFSYDVKMKEKGDIPEGYSVSREKKERFSLILESASTNQTSMYLCASFSAFNNEQFFGPGTRLTVL.

This chain joins TRBV5-4 and TRBJ1-1, with 9 bases lining up with TRBD1. J lost 10 bases, V lost 3 bases, and 10 bases had no gene match. CDR1 and CDR2 (germline): SGHNT, YYREEE (reference sequence). The CDR3 spans 14 residues. The CDR3 sequence: CASSSMGQGFAAFF. CDR3 in DNA: TGTGCCAGCAGCTCAATGGGACAGGGCTTTGCAGCTTTCTTT.

This chain links TRBV7-9 with TRBJ1-5; D uncertain. Germline lookup yields CDR1 SEHNR and CDR2 FQNEAQ (reference sequence). Trimming took off 8 bases at V and 6 bases at J, with 14 bases between the two ends. CDR3 size: 13 residues. CDR3 residues: CASQYEEGQPQHF. The CDR3 region has the DNA TGTGCCAGCCAGTATGAGGAAGGTCAGCCCCAGCATTTT.

V and J are TRBV2 and TRBJ1-5; D is possibly TRBD1 (6 bases). Germline CDR1 and CDR2: SNHLY and FYNNEI. V lost 7 bases and J lost 2, with 12 bases in between. The CDR3 consists of 14 residues. CDR3 residues: CASMVAGGNQPQHF. The CDR3 bases are TGTGCCAGCATGGTGGCAGGGGGCAATCAGCCCCAGCATTTT. Filled out from reference TRBV2 and TRBJ1-5, the complete variable domain reads EPEVTQTPSHQVTQMGQEVILRCVPISNHLYFYWYRQILGQKVEFLVSFYNNEISEKSEIFDDQFSVERPDGSNFTLKIRSTKLEDSAMYFCASMVAGGNQPQHFGDGTRLSIL.

CDR3: CASRASGLAYEQYF. The CDR3 DNA reads as TGCGCCAGCAGGGCCTCGGGACTAGCATACGAGCAGTACTTC. The chain uses TRBV10-2 and TRBJ2-7; 9 positions match TRBD2. This CDR3 region has 14 residues. The trim removed 6 bases at V and 4 bases at J, leaving 7 bases unmatched. Germline V gene lookup returns CDR1 WSHSY and CDR2 SAAADI.

The V call is TRBV15, the J call TRBJ2-3, with 14 bases lining up with TRBD2. The germline V gene encodes CDR1 LNHNV and CDR2 YYDKDF (reference sequence). The CDR3 is 20 residues long. Unmatched junction bases numbered 16, after V lost 6 bases and J lost 2 bases. The CDR3 protein is CATRSLGLAGGGRDTDTQYF. CDR3 coding DNA: TGTGCCACCAGAAGTCTTGGACTAGCGGGAGGTGGGAGGGACACAGATACGCAGTATTTT. Full variable domain (missing parts from reference TRBV15 and TRBJ2-3): DAMVIQNPRYQVTQFGKPVTLSCSQTLNHNVMYWYQQKSSQAPKLLFHYYDKDFNNEADTPDNFQSRRPNTSFCFLDIRSPGLGDTAMYLCATRSLGLAGGGRDTDTQYFGPGTRLTVL.

The sample holds one count of this clone. The V gene is TRBV28, the J gene TRBJ2-1; 7 positions agree with TRBD1. Unmatched junction bases numbered 7, after V lost 4 bases and J lost 4 bases. The CDR3 sequence is 15 residues long. Per germline, CDR1 MDHEN and CDR2 SYDVKM. Here the CDR3 reads CASSSGGGSYNEQFF. DNA of the CDR3: TGTGCCAGCAGTTCAGGGGGTGGTTCTTACAATGAGCAGTTCTTC. The whole variable domain, remainder taken from reference TRBV28 and TRBJ2-1, is DVKVTQSSRYLVKRTGEKVFLECVQDMDHENMFWYRQDPGLGLRLIYFSYDVKMKEKGDIPEGYSVSREKKERFSLILESASTNQTSMYLCASSSGGGSYNEQFFGPGTRLTVL.

V usage is TRBV18 and J usage is TRBJ1-1; unclear D gene. In germline, CDR1 is KGHSH, CDR2 LQKENI. This CDR3 is built from 15 residues. Trimming took off 0 bases at V and 0 bases at J, with 8 bases between the two ends. CDR3 in amino acids: CASSPPENMNTEAFF. CDR3 in DNA: TGTGCCAGCTCACCACCAGAAAACATGAACACTGAAGCTTTCTTT.

The rearrangement links TRBV19 to TRBJ2-3; 15 positions agree with TRBD2. Germline CDR1 LNHDA, CDR2 SQIVND (reference sequence). This CDR3 is 18 amino acids long. V shed 6 bases, J shed 5 bases, and the junction held 12 bases outside the gene matches. CDR3 region: CASRGRGLAGGRGDTQYF. The CDR3, as DNA: TGTGCCAGTAGAGGTCGGGGACTAGCGGGAGGCCGGGGAGATACGCAGTATTTT.

The chain recombines TRBV6-1 with TRBJ2-7; 7 nucleotides agree with TRBD1. The V gene end was trimmed by 11 bases and the J gene end by 0 bases; junction bases not matched to a gene: 10. The V gene's germline CDR1 is MNHNS and CDR2 SASEGT. This CDR3 has 14 amino acids. CDR3 coding DNA: TGTGCCGGCAAAAGGGGACAGCACTCCTACGAGCAGTACTTC. Its protein is CAGKRGQHSYEQYF.

The chain combines TRBV13 with TRBJ1-1; no definite D call. The germline gives CDR1 PRHDT, CDR2 FYEKMQ (reference sequence). CDR3 length equals 14 residues. The V end lost 7 bases, the J end lost 4 bases, and 16 bases lay between the germline ends. CDR3 protein: CASTKGGESTEAFF. Here the CDR3 DNA reads TGTGCCAGCACCAAAGGTGGGGAGAGCACTGAAGCTTTCTTT.

This clone showed up just once. This chain uses TRBV7-9 with TRBJ2-7, with 9 bases that match TRBD1. V was pared by 4 bases and J by 0 bases, with 4 bases of the junction left unmatched. Germline V gene data show CDR1 as SEHNR and CDR2 as FQNEAQ (reference sequence). The CDR3 consists of 15 residues. The CDR3 sequence: CASSSGQGNSYEQYF. As DNA, the CDR3 is TGTGCCAGCAGCTCGGGACAGGGAAACTCCTACGAGCAGTACTTC.

The chain uses TRBV2 and TRBJ1-2, with 7 bases aligning to TRBD1. CDR1 and CDR2 from the germline V gene are SNHLY and FYNNEI. The CDR3 length is 14 residues. V was clipped by 6 bases and J by 8 bases; unmatched bases: 12. The CDR3 DNA is TGTGCCAGCAGGAGGGGCAGGGGGTATGAAGGCTACACCTTC. Protein product: CASRRGRGYEGYTF.

The CDR3 protein is CASSPSFGTGLAGELFF. Here the CDR3 DNA reads TGTGCCAGCAGCCCCTCTTTCGGGACAGGGTTAGCCGGGGAGCTGTTTTTT. This rearrangement joins TRBV11-3 to TRBJ2-2; 9 bases align to TRBD1. The CDR3 length is 17 residues. Germline-derived CDR1 and CDR2 are SGHNT and YENEEA. The junction had 13 bases not matched to a gene; V was cut back by 5 bases and J by 6 bases. The full variable domain, with the rest looked up from reference TRBV11-3 and TRBJ2-2, is EAGVVQSPRYKIIEKKQPVAFWCNPISGHNTLYWYLQNLGQGPELLIRYENEEAVDDSQLPKDRFSAERLKGVDSTLKIQPAELGDSAVYLCASSPSFGTGLAGELFFGEGSRLTVL.

The V gene is TRBV9, the J gene TRBJ2-7; 13 positions agree with TRBD2. The germline V gene has CDR1 SGDLS and CDR2 YYNGEE. With V trimmed by 4 bases and J by 3 bases, 4 bases remained unmatched. This CDR3 is built from 15 residues. The CDR3 DNA follows: TGTGCCAGCAGCACCGGACTAGCGGGGGACTACGAGCAGTACTTC. Its protein product is CASSTGLAGDYEQYF.

The V call is TRBV14, the J call TRBJ1-5; D gene unclear. The CDR3 extends over 14 amino acids. With 0 bases removed from V and 5 bases from J, the gap between germline ends came to 8 bases. Germline values: CDR1 SGHDN, CDR2 FVKESK. The DNA of the CDR3 is TGTGCCAGCAGCCAAGAAGTTTCGGATCAGCCCCAGCATTTT. Protein product: CASSQEVSDQPQHF.